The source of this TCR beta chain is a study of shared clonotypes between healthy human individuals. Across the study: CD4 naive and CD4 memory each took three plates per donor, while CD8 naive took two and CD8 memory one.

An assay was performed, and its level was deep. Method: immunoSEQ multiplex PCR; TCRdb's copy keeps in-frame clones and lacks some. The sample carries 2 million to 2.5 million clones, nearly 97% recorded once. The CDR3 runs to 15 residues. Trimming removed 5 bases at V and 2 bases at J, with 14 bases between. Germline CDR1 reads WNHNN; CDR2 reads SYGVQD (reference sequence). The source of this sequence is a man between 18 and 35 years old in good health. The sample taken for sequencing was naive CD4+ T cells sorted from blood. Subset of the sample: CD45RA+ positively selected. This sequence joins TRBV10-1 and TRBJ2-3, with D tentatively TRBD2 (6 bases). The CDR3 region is CASSRGTGDTDTQYF. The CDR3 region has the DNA TGCGCCAGCAGTCGTGGGACTGGGGACACAGATACGCAGTATTTT.